This is a list of T cell receptor beta chains from one sample in a study of blood T cell repertoires in COVID-19. The assay was immunoSEQ multiplex PCR, and TCRdb's table has in-frame clones only and misses some. In the table there are a few hundred thousand clones, less than 85% of which are singletons. Source material: peripheral blood. All receptors derive from a woman aged 18 to 35 with acute or convalescent COVID-19. CDR3s include the opening cysteine and the closing phenylalanine or tryptophan. The order of the fields is D gene, CDR3 length, clone size, J gene, V gene, CDR3 protein, CDR3 DNA. A D gene is named only where the DNA matches it firmly. The listing skips clone size in some rows; elsewhere it reads once, few, many or a size class.

D: .
length: 13
size: .
J: TRBJ2-3
V: TRBV2
CDR3: CASSDEDTDTQYF
DNA: TGTGCCAGCAGTGATGAGGACACAGATACGCAGTATTTT

D: TRBD1
length: 15
size: once
J: TRBJ1-1
V: TRBV4-2
CDR3: CASSQGGLGGQEAFF
DNA: TGTGCCAGCAGCCAGGGGGGCTTGGGGGGACAGGAAGCTTTCTTT

D: .
length: 12
size: few
J: TRBJ1-3
V: TRBV7-6
CDR3: CASSSRGNTIYF
DNA: TGTGCCAGCAGCTCCAGGGGAAACACCATATATTTT

D: TRBD2
length: 18
size: .
J: TRBJ2-3
V: TRBV5-4
CDR3: CASSLTLAGALGTDTQYF
DNA: TGTGCCAGCAGCTTGACACTAGCGGGTGCACTCGGCACAGATACGCAGTATTTT

D: TRBD2
length: 14
size: .
J: TRBJ2-7
V: TRBV6-1
CDR3: CASSERAGLREQYF
DNA: TGTGCCAGCAGTGAACGAGCGGGGCTAAGGGAGCAGTACTTC

D: TRBD1
length: 16
size: .
J: TRBJ1-6
V: TRBV28
CDR3: CASSSSRGALGSPLHF
DNA: TGTGCCAGCAGTTCTAGCAGGGGGGCCCTGGGTTCACCCCTCCACTTT

D: TRBD1
length: 16
size: .
J: TRBJ2-1
V: TRBV19
CDR3: CASSPWTGGDWNEQFF
DNA: TGTGCCAGTAGTCCTTGGACAGGGGGCGATTGGAATGAGCAGTTCTTC

D: TRBD2
length: 15
size: .
J: TRBJ2-2
V: TRBV19
CDR3: CASSISGGANGELFF
DNA: TGTGCCAGTAGTATTTCGGGGGGAGCGAACGGGGAGCTGTTTTTT

D: TRBD2
length: 17
size: many
J: TRBJ2-3
V: TRBV18
CDR3: CASSPGIAGGLTDTQYF
DNA: TGTGCCAGCTCACCGGGAATAGCGGGAGGCCTAACTGATACGCAGTATTTT

D: .
length: 15
size: .
J: TRBJ1-2
V: TRBV19
CDR3: CASSERWGSSYGYTF
DNA: TGTGCCAGTAGTGAACGCTGGGGCTCTTCCTATGGCTACACCTTC

D: .
length: 12
size: .
J: TRBJ1-1
V: TRBV19
CDR3: CASSMGGTEAFF
DNA: TGTGCCAGTAGTATGGGCGGGACTGAAGCTTTCTTT

D: .
length: 14
size: once
J: TRBJ2-2
V: TRBV11-2
CDR3: CASSLGVPAGELFF
DNA: TGTGCCAGCAGCTTAGGTGTCCCCGCCGGGGAGCTGTTTTTT

D: .
length: 13
size: .
J: TRBJ1-5
V: TRBV19
CDR3: CASSKERDQPQHF
DNA: TGTGCCAGTAGTAAAGAACGCGATCAGCCCCAGCATTTT

D: .
length: 13
size: few
J: TRBJ2-7
V: TRBV6-5
CDR3: CASSTTGTYEQYF
DNA: TGTGCCAGCAGTACCACAGGGACCTACGAGCAGTACTTC

D: .
length: 12
size: .
J: TRBJ2-7
V: TRBV28
CDR3: CASSLDSYEQYF
DNA: TGTGCCAGCAGCCTGGACAGCTACGAGCAGTACTTC

D: TRBD1
length: 16
size: .
J: TRBJ1-1
V: TRBV5-1
CDR3: CASSGRGQGANTEAFF
DNA: TGCGCCAGCAGCGGTCGTGGACAGGGGGCAAACACTGAAGCTTTCTTT

D: TRBD1
length: 15
size: .
J: TRBJ1-1
V: TRBV9
CDR3: CASSGGTGGNTEAFF
DNA: TGTGCCAGCAGCGGTGGGACAGGGGGGAACACTGAAGCTTTCTTT

D: .
length: 11
size: .
J: TRBJ2-1
V: TRBV2
CDR3: CACHRDGEQFF
DNA: TGTGCCTGCCACAGGGATGGTGAGCAGTTCTTC

D: .
length: 16
size: .
J: TRBJ1-3
V: TRBV19
CDR3: CASTAQQVSSGNTIYF
DNA: TGTGCCAGTACCGCGCAACAGGTCAGCTCTGGAAACACCATATATTTT

D: TRBD2
length: 17
size: .
J: TRBJ2-2
V: TRBV4-1
CDR3: CASSRVLAGVNTGELFF
DNA: TGCGCCAGCAGCCGGGTGCTAGCGGGGGTGAACACCGGGGAGCTGTTTTTT

D: .
length: 18
size: .
J: TRBJ2-1
V: TRBV1
CDR3: CTSSQDQGSGEIYNEQFF
DNA: TGCACCAGCAGCCAAGATCAGGGTAGCGGGGAAATTTACAATGAGCAGTTCTTC

D: TRBD1
length: 16
size: .
J: TRBJ2-1
V: TRBV11-2
CDR3: CASSLIPGTADNEQFF
DNA: TGTGCCAGCAGCTTGATACCCGGGACAGCCGACAATGAGCAGTTCTTC

D: TRBD1
length: 14
size: .
J: TRBJ1-5
V: TRBV30
CDR3: CAWSGTGGDQPQHF
DNA: TGTGCCTGGAGTGGGACAGGGGGTGATCAGCCCCAGCATTTT

D: .
length: 13
size: .
J: TRBJ2-7
V: TRBV27
CDR3: CASRLTGFYEQYF
DNA: TGTGCCAGCCGACTCACAGGGTTCTACGAGCAGTACTTC

D: TRBD1
length: 15
size: .
J: TRBJ1-2
V: TRBV27
CDR3: CASSSPGTGDYGYTF
DNA: TGTGCCAGCAGTTCCCCCGGGACAGGAGATTATGGCTACACCTTC

D: .
length: 15
size: .
J: TRBJ1-5
V: TRBV30
CDR3: CAWNTGRVGNQPQHF
DNA: TGTGCCTGGAATACAGGGAGGGTAGGCAATCAGCCCCAGCATTTT

D: .
length: 14
size: .
J: TRBJ1-2
V: TRBV9
CDR3: CASSASVGGYGYTF
DNA: TGTGCCAGCAGCGCCTCGGTCGGGGGATATGGCTACACCTTC

D: .
length: 12
size: .
J: TRBJ2-7
V: TRBV2
CDR3: CASSDSLYEQYF
DNA: TGTGCCAGCAGCGACAGTCTTTACGAGCAGTACTTC

D: TRBD1
length: 14
size: .
J: TRBJ2-3
V: TRBV5-6
CDR3: CASSFDRGTDTQYF
DNA: TGTGCCAGCAGCTTCGACAGGGGGACAGATACGCAGTATTTT

D: TRBD1
length: 14
size: .
J: TRBJ2-7
V: TRBV6-2/TRBV6-3
CDR3: CASSYRDSSYEQYF
DNA: TGTGCCAGCAGTTACCGGGACAGCTCCTACGAGCAGTACTTC

D: TRBD2
length: 17
size: .
J: TRBJ2-2
V: TRBV4-2
CDR3: CASSQVTGGGNTGELFF
DNA: TGTGCCAGCAGCCAAGTTACGGGCGGGGGGAACACCGGGGAGCTGTTTTTT

D: TRBD1
length: 16
size: once
J: TRBJ2-7
V: TRBV27
CDR3: CASSFGQGFPYYEQYF
DNA: TGTGCCAGCAGTTTCGGACAGGGCTTTCCTTACTACGAGCAGTACTTC

D: .
length: 14
size: .
J: TRBJ2-2
V: TRBV24-1
CDR3: CATSDSIASGELFF
DNA: TGTGCCACCAGTGATTCGATAGCATCTGGGGAGCTGTTTTTT

D: .
length: 14
size: .
J: TRBJ2-1
V: TRBV21-1
CDR3: CASSIRRAGNEQFF
DNA: TGTGCCAGCAGCATTAGGAGGGCTGGGAATGAGCAGTTCTTC

D: TRBD2
length: 17
size: .
J: TRBJ2-3
V: TRBV7-2
CDR3: CASSRRSGGGGTDTQYF
DNA: TGTGCCAGCAGCCGCCGGTCCGGGGGCGGGGGGACAGATACGCAGTATTTT